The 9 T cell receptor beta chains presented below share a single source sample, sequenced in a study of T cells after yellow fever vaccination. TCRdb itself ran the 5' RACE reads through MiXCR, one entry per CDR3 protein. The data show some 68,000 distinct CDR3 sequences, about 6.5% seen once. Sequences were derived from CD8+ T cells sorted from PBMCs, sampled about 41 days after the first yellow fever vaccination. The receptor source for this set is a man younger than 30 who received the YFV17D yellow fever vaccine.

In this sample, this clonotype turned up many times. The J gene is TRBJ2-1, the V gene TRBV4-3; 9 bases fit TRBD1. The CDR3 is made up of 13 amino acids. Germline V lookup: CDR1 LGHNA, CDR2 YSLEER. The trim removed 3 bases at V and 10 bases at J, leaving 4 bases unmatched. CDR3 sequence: CASSQDRGHEQFF. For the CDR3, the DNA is TGCGCCAGCAGCCAGGACAGGGGCCACGAGCAGTTCTTC.

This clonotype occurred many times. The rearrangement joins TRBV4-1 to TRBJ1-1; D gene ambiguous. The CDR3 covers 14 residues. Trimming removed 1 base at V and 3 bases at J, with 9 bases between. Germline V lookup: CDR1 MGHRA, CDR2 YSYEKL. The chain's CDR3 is CASSQGGPYTEAFF. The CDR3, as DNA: TGCGCCAGCAGCCAAGGGGGTCCTTACACTGAAGCTTTCTTT.

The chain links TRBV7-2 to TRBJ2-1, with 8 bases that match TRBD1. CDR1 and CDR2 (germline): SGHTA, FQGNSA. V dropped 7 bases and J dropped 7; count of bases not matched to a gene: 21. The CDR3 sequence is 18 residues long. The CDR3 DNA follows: TGTGCCAGCAAGGGGGACAGGCCAGGTTTCTTTCGGTCGAATGAGCAGTTCTTC. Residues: CASKGDRPGFFRSNEQFF.

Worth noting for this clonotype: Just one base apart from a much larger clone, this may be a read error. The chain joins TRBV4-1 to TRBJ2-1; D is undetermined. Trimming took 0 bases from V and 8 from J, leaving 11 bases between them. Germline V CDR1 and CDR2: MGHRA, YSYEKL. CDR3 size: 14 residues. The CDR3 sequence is CASSQELVADEQFF. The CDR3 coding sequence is TGCGCCAGCAGCCAAGAACTGGTCGCGGATGAGCAGTTCTTC.

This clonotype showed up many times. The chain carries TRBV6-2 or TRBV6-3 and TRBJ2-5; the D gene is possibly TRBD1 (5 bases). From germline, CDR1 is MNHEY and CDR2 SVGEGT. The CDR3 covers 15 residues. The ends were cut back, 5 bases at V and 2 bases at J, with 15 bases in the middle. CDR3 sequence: CASSDLRQMQETQYF. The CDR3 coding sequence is TGTGCCAGCAGTGACCTCAGACAGATGCAAGAGACCCAGTACTTC.

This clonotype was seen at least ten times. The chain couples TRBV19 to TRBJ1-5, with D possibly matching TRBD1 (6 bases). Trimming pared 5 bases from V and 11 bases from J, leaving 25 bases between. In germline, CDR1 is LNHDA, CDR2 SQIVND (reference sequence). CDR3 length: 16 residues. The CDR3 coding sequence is TGTGCCAGTAGTCCGCCGGGGGGGCCCGCATTTCCGTCCCAGCATTTT. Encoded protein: CASSPPGGPAFPSQHF. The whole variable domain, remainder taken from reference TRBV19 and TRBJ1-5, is DGGITQSPKYLFRKEGQNVTLSCEQNLNHDAMYWYRQDPGQGLRLIYYSQIVNDFQKGDIAEGYSVSREKKESFPLTVTSAQKNPTAFYLCASSPPGGPAFPSQHFGDGTRLSIL.

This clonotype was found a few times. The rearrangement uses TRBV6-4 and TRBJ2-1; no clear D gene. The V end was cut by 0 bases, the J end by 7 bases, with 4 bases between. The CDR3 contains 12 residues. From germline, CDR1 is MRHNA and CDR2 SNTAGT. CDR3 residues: CASSDSENEQFF. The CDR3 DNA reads TGTGCCAGCAGTGACTCTGAGAATGAGCAGTTCTTC.

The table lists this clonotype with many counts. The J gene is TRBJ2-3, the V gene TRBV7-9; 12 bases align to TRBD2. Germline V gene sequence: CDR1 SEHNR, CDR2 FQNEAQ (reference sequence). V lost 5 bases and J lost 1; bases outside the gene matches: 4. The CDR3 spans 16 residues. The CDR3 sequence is CASSKWTSGGTDTQYF. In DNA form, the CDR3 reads TGTGCCAGCAGCAAGTGGACTAGCGGGGGCACAGATACGCAGTATTTT.

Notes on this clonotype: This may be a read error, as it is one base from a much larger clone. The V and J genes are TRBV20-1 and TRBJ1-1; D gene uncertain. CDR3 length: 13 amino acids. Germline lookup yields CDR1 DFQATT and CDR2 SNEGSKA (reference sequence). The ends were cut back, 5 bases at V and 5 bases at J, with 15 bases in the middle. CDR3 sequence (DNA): TGCAGTGCTCCCTCGGGCGCGGGGACTGAAGCTTTCTTT. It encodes CSAPSGAGTEAFF.